This TCR beta chain derives from a study of cytomegalovirus exposure and HLA in healthy donors. Findings and limits, study-wide: Analysis performed later found 15,000 or so TCR beta sequences associated with HLA alleles at 0.05 false discovery rate. Relative to equally common others, HLA-associated TCR beta chains showed greater clonal expansion in a later analysis. TCR beta sequences reportedly predicted most subjects' HLA-A and HLA-B alleles accurately.

In regard to this clone: Its antigen is undetermined.

Both 60 Vbeta primers and 13 Jbeta primers went into the PCR. The repertoire was sequenced with immunoSEQ multiplex PCR; TCRdb's copy has only in-frame clones and lacks some. The data show about 150,000 clones, 60% to 85% seen once. The CDR3 extends over 15 amino acids. V was pared by 9 bases and J by 5 bases, with 11 bases of the junction left unmatched. Germline V gives CDR1 MNHNS, CDR2 SASEGT. The chain joins TRBV6-1 to TRBJ2-2; TRBD1 matches 8 bases. Sequences were obtained from PBMCs. This receptor was identified in a man between 40 and 49 years old in good health and CMV-seronegative. CDR3 in amino acids: CASNYRGMGTGELFF. CDR3 DNA: TGTGCCAGTAACTACAGGGGGATGGGGACCGGGGAGCTGTTTTTT.